This TCR beta chain was observed in a study of blood T cell repertoires in COVID-19. Study-wide context: Acute and convalescent COVID-19 specimens originated in the United States, Italy and Spain. From T cells, B-cell-depleted T cells, or PBMCs came the material, which was cDNA or gDNA.

There are 15 residues in the CDR3. Germline CDR1 MDHEN, CDR2 SYDVKM. The V gene lost 5 bases and the J gene lost 5 bases, with 18 bases spanning the gap. Those enrolled in Seattle joined during active infection and were followed longitudinally afterward. Authors' processing steps: Reference gene primer amplification gave estimated nucleated cell counts. Sequencing was performed with immunoSEQ multiplex PCR; in TCRdb, only in-frame clones are kept and a portion is missing. For V, J and clone size, that table is used; D and trimming come from the DNA. The table has 350,000 to 450,000 clones, 89% seen once.

This TCR derives from a woman between 40 and 55 years old with COVID-19, enrolled during active disease. The specimen sequenced was peripheral blood. This sequence joins TRBV28 and TRBJ1-2; D is unclear. The CDR3 spells CASSAAEGRGYGYTF. The CDR3 bases are TGTGCCAGCAGTGCCGCGGAAGGGCGGGGTTATGGCTACACCTTC.